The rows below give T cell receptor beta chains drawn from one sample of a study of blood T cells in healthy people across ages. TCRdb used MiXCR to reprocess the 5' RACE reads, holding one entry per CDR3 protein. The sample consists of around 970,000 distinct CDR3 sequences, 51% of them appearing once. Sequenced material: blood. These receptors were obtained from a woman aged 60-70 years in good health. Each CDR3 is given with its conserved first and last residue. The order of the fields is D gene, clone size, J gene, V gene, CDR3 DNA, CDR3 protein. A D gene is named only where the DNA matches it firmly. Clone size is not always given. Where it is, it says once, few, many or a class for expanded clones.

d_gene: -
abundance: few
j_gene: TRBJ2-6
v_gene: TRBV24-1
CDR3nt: TGTGCCACCAGTCCCAGGCGTGCTGGGGCCAACGTCCTGACTTTC
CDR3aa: CATSPRRAGANVLTF

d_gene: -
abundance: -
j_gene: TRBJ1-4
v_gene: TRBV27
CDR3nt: TGTGCCAGCAAGCGGGGGGAAAAACTGTTTTTT
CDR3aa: CASKRGEKLFF

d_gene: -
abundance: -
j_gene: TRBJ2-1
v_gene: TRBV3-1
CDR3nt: TGTGCCAGCAGCCAAGGTAGTCCCAATGAGCAGTTCTTC
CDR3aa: CASSQGSPNEQFF

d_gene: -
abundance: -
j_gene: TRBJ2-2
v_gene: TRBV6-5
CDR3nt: TGTGCCAGCAGTTATAGGGGGGAGAACACCGGGGAGCTGTTTTTT
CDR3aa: CASSYRGENTGELFF

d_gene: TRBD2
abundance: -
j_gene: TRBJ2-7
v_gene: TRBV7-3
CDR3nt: TGTGCCAGCAGCTCATCAGGCCTAGCGGGAGTTCGGGGCGAGCAGTACTTC
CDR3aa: CASSSSGLAGVRGEQYF

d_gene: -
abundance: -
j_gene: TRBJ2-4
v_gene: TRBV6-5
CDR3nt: TGTGCCAGCAGTGACTCCAGGGATAGGACAGTAGCCAAAAACATTCAGTACTTC
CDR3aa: CASSDSRDRTVAKNIQYF

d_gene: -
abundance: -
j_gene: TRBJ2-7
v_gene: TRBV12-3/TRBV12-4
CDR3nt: TGTGCCAGCAGTTCGACTGGGCGCCGGTTTTACGAGCAGTACTTC
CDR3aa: CASSSTGRRFYEQYF

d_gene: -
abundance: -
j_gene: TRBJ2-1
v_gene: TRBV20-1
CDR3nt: TGCAGTGCTAGAATTCGTGTGAATGAGCAGTTCTTC
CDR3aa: CSARIRVNEQFF

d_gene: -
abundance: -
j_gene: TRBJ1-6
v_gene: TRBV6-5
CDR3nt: TGTGCCAGCAGCCCCCTTAGTGGGCAGAATAATTCACCCCTCCACTTT
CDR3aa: CASSPLSGQNNSPLHF

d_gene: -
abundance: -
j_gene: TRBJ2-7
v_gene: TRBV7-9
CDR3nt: TGTGCCAGCACTCCCCGTGGGGAGACCTACGAGCAGTACTTC
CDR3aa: CASTPRGETYEQYF

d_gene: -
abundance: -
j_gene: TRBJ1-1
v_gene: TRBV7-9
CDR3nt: TGTGCCAGCAGCCCTCAGGCCGGAATGAACACTGAAGCTTTCTTT
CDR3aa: CASSPQAGMNTEAFF

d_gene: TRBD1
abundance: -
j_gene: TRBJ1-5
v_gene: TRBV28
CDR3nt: TGTGCCAGCAGTTTAGGGACAGGGGGGATTCAGCCCCAGCATTTT
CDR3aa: CASSLGTGGIQPQHF

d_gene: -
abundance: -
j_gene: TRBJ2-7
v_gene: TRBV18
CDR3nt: TGTGCCAGCTCACGCGTACAGGGTCGGGGTAGCTACGAGCAGTACTTC
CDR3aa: CASSRVQGRGSYEQYF

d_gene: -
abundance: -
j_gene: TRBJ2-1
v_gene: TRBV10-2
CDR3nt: TGCGCCAGCAGCTTACGAGCTAGCGCGAGCTCCTACAATGAGCAGTTCTTC
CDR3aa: CASSLRASASSYNEQFF

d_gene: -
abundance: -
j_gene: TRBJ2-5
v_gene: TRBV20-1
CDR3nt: TGCAGTGCCAGGGGGGGCTGGTACCAAGAGACCCAGTACTTC
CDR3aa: CSARGGWYQETQYF

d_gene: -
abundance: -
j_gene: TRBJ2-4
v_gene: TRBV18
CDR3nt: TGTGCCAGCTCACCACCGTCGGGGCTGAACATTCAGTACTTC
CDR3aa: CASSPPSGLNIQYF

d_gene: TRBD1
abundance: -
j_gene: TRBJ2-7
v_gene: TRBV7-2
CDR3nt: TGTGCCAGCAGCTTGAGGGGGGACAGGGGTGGCGAGCAGTACTTC
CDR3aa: CASSLRGDRGGEQYF

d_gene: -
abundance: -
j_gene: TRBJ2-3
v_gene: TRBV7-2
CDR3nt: TGTGCCAGCAGCTTAGTCTTTACAGATACGCAGTATTTT
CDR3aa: CASSLVFTDTQYF